The 16 T cell receptor beta chains below were found in one sample sequenced in a study of vaccination and CD4 T cells after COVID-19. These receptors' antigens are unknown. Specified treatment: approximately nine-day PBMC culture with coronavirus spike peptide pools or control peptides (ViraFEST assay). Cultured CD4+ T cell DNA was sequenced using the Oncomine TCR Beta short-read assay. TCRdb reprocessed the PCR reads via MiXCR and lists one record per CDR3 protein. Among some 16,000 distinct CDR3 sequences listed, approximately 55% were seen once. Specimen: CD4+ T cells from blood, cultured in vitro. The source of these receptors is a human donor who had recovered from COVID-19.

The V and J genes are TRBV7-9 and TRBJ1-1; D is possibly TRBD1 (5 bases). This CDR3 has 15 residues. Trimming took 1 base from V and 4 from J, leaving 13 bases between them. Germline V gene lookup returns CDR1 SEHNR and CDR2 FQNEAQ (reference sequence). The CDR3 loop reads CASSLVSGPPTEAFF. Written as DNA, the CDR3 is TGTGCCAGCAGCTTAGTATCGGGACCCCCCACTGAAGCTTTCTTT. The variable domain in full, completed from reference TRBV7-9 and TRBJ1-1, reads DTGVSQNPRHKITKRGQNVTFRCDPISEHNRLYWYRQTLGQGPEFLTYFQNEAQLEKSRLLSDRFSAERPKGSFSTLEIQRTEQGDSAMYLCASSLVSGPPTEAFFGQGTRLTVV.

This clonotype appeared a few times. The chain is built from TRBV30 and TRBJ1-2; no reliable D call. The ends were cut back, 2 bases at V and 8 bases at J, with 18 bases in the middle. Germline V gene lookup returns CDR1 GTSNPN and CDR2 SVGIG (reference sequence). The CDR3 is 14 amino acids. CDR3 sequence reads: CAWSRRRAGEGYTF. DNA for the CDR3: TGTGCCTGGAGTCGAAGGCGGGCTGGGGAAGGCTACACCTTC.

This chain joins TRBV20-1 and TRBJ2-1; 11 nucleotides align to TRBD2. There are 14 residues in the CDR3. Unmatched junction bases numbered 3, after V lost 1 base and J lost 7 bases. Germline V gives CDR1 DFQATT, CDR2 SNEGSKA (reference sequence). The CDR3 here is CSARGLAGGNEQFF. The CDR3, as DNA: TGCAGTGCTAGAGGGTTAGCGGGAGGGAATGAGCAGTTCTTC.

The chain couples TRBV19 to TRBJ1-2; 8 bases line up with TRBD1. The CDR3 runs to 14 residues. Per germline, CDR1 LNHDA and CDR2 SQIVND (reference sequence). Trimming at V came to 6 bases and at J to 8 bases, leaving 11 bases not matched to a gene. This CDR3 reads CASRSQGAIWGYTF. In nucleotides, the CDR3 is TGTGCCAGTAGGTCGCAGGGGGCAATTTGGGGCTACACCTTC.

The rearrangement joins TRBV5-1 to TRBJ2-7; no definite D call. Trimming cost V 4 bases and J 4 bases, with 6 bases left between them. Germline V gives CDR1 SGHRS, CDR2 YFSETQ. The CDR3 has 11 amino acids. CDR3 sequence reads: CASSQNYEQYF. Written as DNA, the CDR3 is TGCGCCAGCAGCCAGAATTACGAGCAGTACTTC. The full variable domain, completed using reference TRBV5-1 and TRBJ2-7, is KAGVTQTPRYLIKTRGQQVTLSCSPISGHRSVSWYQQTPGQGLQFLFEYFSETQRNKGNFPGRFSGRQFSNSRSEMNVSTLELGDSALYLCASSQNYEQYFGPGTRLTVT.

V usage is TRBV12-3 or TRBV12-4 and J usage is TRBJ1-2; the D is unclear. The CDR3 has 12 amino acids. The ends were cut back, 3 bases at V and 4 bases at J, with 6 bases in the middle. The DNA of the CDR3 is TGTGCCAGCAGTTTTGAGGGCTATGGCTACACCTTC. Amino acids: CASSFEGYGYTF.

The gene calls are TRBV7-3 and TRBJ1-1, with D unclear. CDR1 is SGHTA and CDR2 is FQGTGA in the germline V gene. The CDR3 spans 12 residues. V lost 5 bases and J 11 bases, leaving 15 bases between the germline ends. CDR3 DNA: TGTGCCAGCAGCACCCAAGGTGGCGCCGCTTTCTTT. It encodes CASSTQGGAAFF.

The V and J genes are TRBV21-1 and TRBJ1-1; the D segment call TRBD1 is taken from the table without a DNA check. TRBV21-1 is recorded as a pseudogene. The CDR3 is 12 residues long. The CDR3 DNA reads as TGTGCCAGCAGCAAGGCCCCCGGCGATGCTTTCTTT. Residues: CASSKAPGDAFF.

The V gene is TRBV2, the J gene TRBJ1-2; D possibly corresponds to TRBD1 (6 bases). Germline CDR1 SNHLY, CDR2 FYNNEI. V dropped 2 bases and J dropped 7 bases, with 11 bases sitting between them. CDR3 length equals 13 residues. The CDR3 protein is CASSELQGSGYTF. The CDR3 DNA is TGTGCCAGCAGTGAATTACAGGGCAGTGGCTACACCTTC.

This clonotype was detected once. This chain uses TRBV5-1 with TRBJ1-1; possibly TRBD1 for D (6 bases). The CDR3 length is 15 residues. V shed 1 base and J shed 5 bases, with 15 bases lying between them. Germline CDR1 reads SGHRS; CDR2 reads YFSETQ. CDR3 sequence: CASSLLRGQETEAFF. The CDR3 DNA follows: TGCGCCAGCAGCTTGTTACGGGGGCAGGAGACTGAAGCTTTCTTT. Full variable domain (missing parts from reference TRBV5-1 and TRBJ1-1): KAGVTQTPRYLIKTRGQQVTLSCSPISGHRSVSWYQQTPGQGLQFLFEYFSETQRNKGNFPGRFSGRQFSNSRSEMNVSTLELGDSALYLCASSLLRGQETEAFFGQGTRLTVV.

The chain couples TRBV3-1 to TRBJ2-3, with D perhaps TRBD1 or TRBD2 (7 bases each). CDR1 is LGHDT and CDR2 is YNNKEL in the germline V gene (reference sequence). This CDR3 is 16 amino acids long. Trimming took 4 bases from V and 6 from J, leaving 20 bases between them. The DNA of the CDR3 is TGTGCCAGCAGCCCACAGGGGAGGGGTTACAAGGATACGCAGTATTTT. It is translated as CASSPQGRGYKDTQYF.

This clonotype was counted a few times. The chain uses TRBV15 and TRBJ2-2, with TRBD2 identical over 11 bases. The CDR3 runs 15 residues. Germline CDR1 reads LNHNV; CDR2 reads YYDKDF (reference sequence). With 4 bases clipped from V and 5 bases from J, the junction kept 3 bases outside the gene matches. For the CDR3, the DNA is TGTGCCACCAGCACCGGGACTAGCGGAACCGGGGAGCTGTTTTTT. Protein: CATSTGTSGTGELFF. The full variable domain, in which reference TRBV15 and TRBJ2-2 provide the parts outside the CDR3, is DAMVIQNPRYQVTQFGKPVTLSCSQTLNHNVMYWYQQKSSQAPKLLFHYYDKDFNNEADTPDNFQSRRPNTSFCFLDIRSPGLGDTAMYLCATSTGTSGTGELFFGEGSRLTVL.

The chain is built from TRBV5-6 and TRBJ1-5; no reliable D call. V lost 2 bases and J 2 bases, leaving 11 bases between the germline ends. The CDR3 covers 15 residues. Germline CDR1 and CDR2: SGHDT and YYEEEE. The CDR3 coding sequence is TGTGCCAGCAGCTTCGGAGGGTTTGGCAATCAGCCCCAGCATTTT. It encodes CASSFGGFGNQPQHF.

V and J are TRBV18 and TRBJ1-1, with 7 nucleotides matching TRBD1. CDR3 length equals 13 residues. V lost 6 bases, J lost 3 bases, and 4 bases stayed unmatched. Germline V CDR1 and CDR2: KGHSH, LQKENI. This CDR3 reads CASSQGVDTEAFF. CDR3 sequence (DNA): TGTGCCAGCTCTCAGGGGGTCGACACTGAAGCTTTCTTT.

This clonotype showed up just a few times. The rearrangement joins TRBV7-8 to TRBJ1-3; no firm D call. Germline CDR1 SGHVS, CDR2 FQNEAQ. This CDR3 is built from 13 residues. The V gene lost 4 bases and the J gene lost 0 bases, with 4 bases spanning the gap. As DNA, the CDR3 is TGTGCCAGCAGCTGGGCCTCTGGAAACACCATATATTTT. Translating gives CASSWASGNTIYF.

V is TRBV12-3 or TRBV12-4 and J is TRBJ1-2; D unresolved. CDR3 length: 15 residues. V was trimmed by 8 bases and J by 4 bases, leaving 20 bases between them. The CDR3 region has the DNA TGTGCCAGCGCCCTCCCCGGGGTGGAGAGCTATGGCTACACCTTC. This encodes CASALPGVESYGYTF.